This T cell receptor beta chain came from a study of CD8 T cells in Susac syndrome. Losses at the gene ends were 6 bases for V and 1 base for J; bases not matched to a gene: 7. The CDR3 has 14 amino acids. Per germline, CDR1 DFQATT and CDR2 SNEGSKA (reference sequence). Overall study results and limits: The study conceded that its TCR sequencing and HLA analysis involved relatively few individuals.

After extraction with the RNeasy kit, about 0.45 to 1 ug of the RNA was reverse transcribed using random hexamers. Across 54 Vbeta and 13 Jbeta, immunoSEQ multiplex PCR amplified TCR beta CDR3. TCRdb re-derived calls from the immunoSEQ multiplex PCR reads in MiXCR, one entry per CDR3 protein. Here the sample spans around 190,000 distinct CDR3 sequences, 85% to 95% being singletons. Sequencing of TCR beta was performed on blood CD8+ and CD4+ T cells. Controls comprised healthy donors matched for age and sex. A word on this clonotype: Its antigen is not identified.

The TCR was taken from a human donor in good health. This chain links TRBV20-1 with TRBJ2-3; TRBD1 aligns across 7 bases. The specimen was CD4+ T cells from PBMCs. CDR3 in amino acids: CSAVQGSGTDTQYF. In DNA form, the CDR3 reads TGCAGTGCCGTACAGGGGAGCGGCACAGATACGCAGTATTTT.